This T cell receptor beta chain is drawn from a study of control samples from healthy donors and cancer patients. The CDR3 sequence is 13 residues long. CDR1 is LNHDA, CDR2 SQIVND, per germline (reference sequence). The V and J ends lost 5 bases and 6 bases, in that order; junction bases with no gene match: 3. Using immunoSEQ multiplex PCR, the repertoire was profiled, and TCRdb retains in-frame clones only, with some absent. The sample has roughly 130,000 clones; 80% to 95% are singletons. The rearrangement uses TRBV19 and TRBJ2-1; 8 bases are a match to TRBD1. The sequence derives from a man aged 18 to 29 in good health. The sequenced material came from blood. The CDR3 sequence is CASSDRGTNEQFF. Written as DNA, the CDR3 is TGTGCCAGTAGTGACAGGGGCACCAATGAGCAGTTCTTC.